Listed below are T cell receptor beta chains from one sample, sequenced in a study of human T cells and chemical hapten exposure. TCRdb passed the RACE reads through MiXCR, listing each CDR3 protein once. The data show 180,000 or so distinct CDR3 sequences, about a fifth seen once. This sample comprised whole blood, obtained in connection with sensitization to the hapten diphenylcyclopropenone (DPC). Receptors were obtained from a woman between 50 and 59 years old with alopecia areata. Some clones in this sample may be carry-over from other donors' samples. The CDR3 runs from the conserved cysteine through the conserved F or W. D genes are given only for firm matches. Size is stated for part of the rows, as once, few or many counts, or as a class when the clone is expanded.

V gene	clone size	J gene	D gene	CDR3 protein	CDR3 DNA
TRBV9	few	TRBJ2-6	TRBD2	CASSVEGGTSPSSGANVLTF	TGTGCCAGCAGCGTAGAGGGGGGGACTAGCCCGTCCTCTGGGGCCAACGTCCTGACTTTC
TRBV5-4	NA	TRBJ2-3	NA	CASSPVGEDTQYF	TGTGCCAGCAGCCCGGTGGGGGAAGATACGCAGTATTTT
TRBV19	few	TRBJ1-5	NA	CASSVTDQPQHF	TGTGCCAGTAGTGTTACTGATCAGCCCCAGCATTTT
TRBV29-1	few	TRBJ1-1	NA	CSVEPDPSWDTEAFF	TGCAGCGTTGAGCCCGACCCCTCATGGGACACTGAAGCTTTCTTT
TRBV11-2	NA	TRBJ1-5	NA	CASSSDWDQPQHF	TGTGCCAGCAGTTCCGACTGGGATCAGCCCCAGCATTTT
TRBV5-1	NA	TRBJ2-3	TRBD1	CASSSGQDTDTQYF	TGCGCCAGCAGTTCTGGACAGGACACAGATACGCAGTATTTT
TRBV27	few	TRBJ2-7	TRBD1	CASSFRDSNYEQYF	TGTGCCAGCAGTTTCCGGGACAGCAACTACGAGCAGTACTTC
TRBV7-2	NA	TRBJ2-1	NA	CASSSLAASYNEQFF	TGTGCCAGCAGCTCACTAGCAGCCTCCTACAATGAGCAGTTCTTC
TRBV6-2/TRBV6-3	NA	TRBJ2-3	NA	CASSARTQYF	TGTGCCAGCAGTGCCCGTACGCAGTATTTT
TRBV9	NA	TRBJ2-7	TRBD2	CASSGGGRSSYEQYF	TGTGCCAGCAGCGGGGGCGGGAGGTCCTCCTACGAGCAGTACTTC